A selection of T cell receptor beta chains follows, all from one sample in a study of technical replicates of blood from several donors. Profiling relied on immunoSEQ multiplex PCR, and the TCRdb table lists in-frame clones only, not all of them. The sample shows 15,000 to 20,000 clones, approximately 88% of them seen only once. The material sequenced was PBMCs. Receptors were obtained from a human donor in good health. Each CDR3 is given with its conserved first and last residue.

TRBV6-6	TRBJ2-7	CASSTLDRGEHEQYF
TRBV27	TRBJ2-7	CASSPGPWDYTYEQYF
TRBV5-1	TRBJ2-5	CASSGGTSGGGETQYF
TRBV9	TRBJ2-1	CASSVDQGRTGVEQFF
TRBV6-4	TRBJ2-2	CASSDGTDTGELFF
TRBV10-3	TRBJ2-1	CAISESDSNEQFF
TRBV7-6	TRBJ2-1	CASSRLLFGSSYNEQFF
TRBV5-4	TRBJ1-2	CASSYPEGHGYTF
TRBV9	TRBJ2-3	CASSVGRGGGEDTQYF
TRBV4-2	TRBJ2-2	CASSQIGAGDYTGELFF
TRBV27	TRBJ2-5	CASSFFGYAGGYETQYF
TRBV27	TRBJ2-5	CASRTGSSSVETQYF
TRBV6-1	TRBJ2-1	CASSEGQAIRSYNEQFF
TRBV18	TRBJ2-7	CASSRAGTGAYEQYF
TRBV6-1	TRBJ1-5	CASSEAQRGQPQHF
TRBV27	TRBJ2-7	CASSLARGTPYEQYF
TRBV6-4	TRBJ2-1	CASSVTRAHEQFF
TRBV5-8	TRBJ2-1	CASSLEGGSSYNEQFF
TRBV28	TRBJ2-5	CASSLGLAGRQETQYF
TRBV28	TRBJ2-7	CASSLLLMGTGGVGYEQYF
TRBV7-2	TRBJ2-2	CASSAGAYTGELFF
TRBV18	TRBJ2-7	CASSPPEDYEQYF
TRBV9	TRBJ2-3	CASSVGAGSRRTDTQYF
TRBV7-7	TRBJ2-1	CASSSNPRDKQFF
TRBV19	TRBJ2-3	CASTRGTSDDTQYF
TRBV6-1	TRBJ2-7	CASSEVDRGPREEQYF
TRBV27	TRBJ1-2	CASSLSGTPYNGYTF
TRBV7-9	TRBJ2-3	CASSLERAGGISDTQYF
TRBV7-2	TRBJ1-4	CASSPLAVPGLFF
TRBV12-2	TRBJ2-1	CASRLAGTGTSGRNEQFF
TRBV19	TRBJ1-5	CASSATGGNQPQHF
TRBV5-1	TRBJ2-7	CASSATTGGGHEQYF
TRBV5-1	TRBJ2-7	CASSRNPGQSYEQYF
TRBV9	TRBJ2-7	CASSAQPGQGFNEQYF
TRBV29-1	TRBJ2-5	CSVERGSETQYF
TRBV5-8	TRBJ2-7	CASSPGTRREQYF
TRBV2	TRBJ1-5	CASRAGSGGQPQHF
TRBV5-4	TRBJ1-2	CASSRETASYGYTF
TRBV6-1	TRBJ2-5	CASRLTSGPQETQYF
TRBV21-1	TRBJ2-6	CASSILGGGVVEGANVLTF
TRBV7-7	TRBJ2-2	CASSLAVVGELFF
TRBV5-1	TRBJ2-5	CASSLLTSGRQTQYF
TRBV6-1	TRBJ2-1	CAITGGIGYNEQFF
TRBV10-3	TRBJ2-5	CAISEPAGVGLAGDQETQYF